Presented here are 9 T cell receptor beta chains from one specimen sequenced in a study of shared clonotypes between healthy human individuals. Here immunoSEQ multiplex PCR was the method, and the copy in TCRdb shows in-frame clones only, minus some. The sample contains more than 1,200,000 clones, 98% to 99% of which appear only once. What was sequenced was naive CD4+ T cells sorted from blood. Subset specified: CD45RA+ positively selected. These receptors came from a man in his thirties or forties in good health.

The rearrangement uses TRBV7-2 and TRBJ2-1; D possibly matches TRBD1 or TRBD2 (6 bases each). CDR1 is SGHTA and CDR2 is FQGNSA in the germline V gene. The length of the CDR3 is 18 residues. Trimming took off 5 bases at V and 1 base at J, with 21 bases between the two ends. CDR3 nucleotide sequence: TGTGCCAGCAGCCCGCATGGGGGGCGCATGGGTTCCTACAATGAGCAGTTCTTC. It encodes CASSPHGGRMGSYNEQFF. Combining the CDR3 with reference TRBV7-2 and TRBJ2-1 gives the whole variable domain GAGVSQSPSNKVTEKGKDVELRCDPISGHTALYWYRQSLGQGLEFLIYFQGNSAPDKSGLPSDRFSAERTGGSVSTLTIQRTQQEDSAVYLCASSPHGGRMGSYNEQFFGPGTRLTVL.

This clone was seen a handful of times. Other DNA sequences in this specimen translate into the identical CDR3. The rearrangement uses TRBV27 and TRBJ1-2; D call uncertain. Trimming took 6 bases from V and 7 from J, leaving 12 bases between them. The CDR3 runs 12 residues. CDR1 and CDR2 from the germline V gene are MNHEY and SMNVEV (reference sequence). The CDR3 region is CASSYPGGGYTF. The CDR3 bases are TGTGCCAGCAGCTACCCCGGCGGTGGCTACACCTTC.

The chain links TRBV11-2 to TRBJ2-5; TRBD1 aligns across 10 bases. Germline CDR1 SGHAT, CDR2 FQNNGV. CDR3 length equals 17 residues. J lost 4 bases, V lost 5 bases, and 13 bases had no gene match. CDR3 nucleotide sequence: TGTGCCAGCAGCCTCGCAGCCTTCGGGACAGGGGTAGAGACCCAGTACTTC. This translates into CASSLAAFGTGVETQYF.

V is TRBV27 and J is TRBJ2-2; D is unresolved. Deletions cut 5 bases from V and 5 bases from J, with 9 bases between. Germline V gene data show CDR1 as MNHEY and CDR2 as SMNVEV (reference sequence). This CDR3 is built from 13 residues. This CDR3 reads CASSTRWTGELFF. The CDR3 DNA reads TGTGCCAGCAGTACGAGATGGACCGGGGAGCTGTTTTTT.

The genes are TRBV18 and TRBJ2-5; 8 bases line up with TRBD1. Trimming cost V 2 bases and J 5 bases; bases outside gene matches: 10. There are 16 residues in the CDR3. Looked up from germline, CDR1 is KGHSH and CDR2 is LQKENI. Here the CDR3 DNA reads TGTGCCAGCTCACCAAGACGGGACAGGAGCTGGGAGACCCAGTACTTC. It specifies CASSPRRDRSWETQYF.

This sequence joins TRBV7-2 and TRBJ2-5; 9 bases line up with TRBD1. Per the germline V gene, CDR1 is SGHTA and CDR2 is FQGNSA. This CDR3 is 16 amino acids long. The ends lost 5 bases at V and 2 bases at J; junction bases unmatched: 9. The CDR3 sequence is CASSTTGGKYQETQYF. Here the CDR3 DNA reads TGTGCCAGCAGCACCACAGGGGGCAAATATCAAGAGACCCAGTACTTC.

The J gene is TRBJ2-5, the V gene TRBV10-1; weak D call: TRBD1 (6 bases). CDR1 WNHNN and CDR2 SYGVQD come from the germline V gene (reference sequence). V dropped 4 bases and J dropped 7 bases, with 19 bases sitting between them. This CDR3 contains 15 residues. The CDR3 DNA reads TGCGCCAGCAGTGCTGGGGGCCTAGTCGTTGGGACCCAGTACTTC. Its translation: CASSAGGLVVGTQYF.

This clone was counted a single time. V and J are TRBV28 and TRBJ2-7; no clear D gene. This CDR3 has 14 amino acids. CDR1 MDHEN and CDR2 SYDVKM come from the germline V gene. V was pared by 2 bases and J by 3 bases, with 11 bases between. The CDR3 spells CASSLSYKIYEQYF. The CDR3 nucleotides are TGTGCCAGCAGTTTAAGCTACAAAATCTACGAGCAGTACTTC.

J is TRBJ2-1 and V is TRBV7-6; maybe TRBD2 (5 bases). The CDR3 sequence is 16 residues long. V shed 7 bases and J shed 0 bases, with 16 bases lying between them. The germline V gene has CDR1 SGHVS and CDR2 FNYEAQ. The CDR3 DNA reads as TGTGCCAGCATCCAGGACGGACTTGGCTCCTACAATGAGCAGTTCTTC. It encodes CASIQDGLGSYNEQFF.